This T cell receptor (beta chain) was sequenced during a study of long-term antiretroviral therapy in people with HIV. V lost 3 bases to trimming and J lost 0 bases; unmatched junction nucleotides: 4. Germline lookup yields CDR1 MGHRA and CDR2 YSYEKL. The CDR3 runs to 15 residues. Per donor, at least one pre-ART and at least two post-ART PBMC samples were obtained. Assay version v3.0 of immunoSEQ was used, and it was run at survey level. The data were produced by immunoSEQ multiplex PCR, yet TCRdb's version contains in-frame clones alone and is incomplete. The table has fewer than 40,000 clones, about 85% seen once.

The clonotype was recovered from a man aged 18 to 35 with HIV. The sample consisted of unsorted PBMCs, taken 1.9 years after starting antiretroviral therapy. The V call is TRBV4-1, the J call TRBJ1-1; 7 bases match TRBD1. CDR3 region: CASSHQTGMNTEAFF. CDR3 DNA: TGCGCCAGCAGCCACCAGACAGGGATGAACACTGAAGCTTTCTTT.